This T cell receptor beta chain was captured in a study of cytomegalovirus exposure and HLA in healthy donors. PCR involved 60 Vbeta and 13 Jbeta primers. Produced via immunoSEQ multiplex PCR; TCRdb's table is partial and in-frame only. This sample carries about 90,000 clones, around four fifths of them seen once, and the ten largest clones take about 2%. This sequence originates from a boy between 10 and 17 years old in good health and CMV-seronegative. Sample: PBMCs.

The chain's CDR3 is CASSLTTREQYF. The DNA for the CDR3 is TGTGCCAGCAGTCTGACTACGAGGGAGCAGTACTTC. The chain employs TRBV28 and TRBJ2-7; tentative D call: TRBD2 (5 bases). CDR3 length: 12 amino acids. Germline loops: CDR1 MDHEN, CDR2 SYDVKM. Between the trimmed V and J ends, which lost 5 bases and 7 bases, there was a span of 12 bases.